This T cell receptor (beta chain) is from a study of regulatory T cells in long-lasting Graves disease. Sequencing libraries for TCR beta were prepared with iRepertoire HTBI primers and Arm-PCR of CDR3 regions. TCRdb reprocessed the multiplex PCR reads with MiXCR, giving one entry per CDR3 protein. This table has about half a million distinct CDR3 sequences, roughly 23% appearing once. Time point meaning: persistent/refractory GD, antithyroid drugs over 5 years with positive TRAb. There was RNA extracted from PBMCs, and the TCR library was made from it. Germline V CDR1 and CDR2: KGHSH, LQKENI. The germline V and J ends were trimmed by 1 base and 5 bases, with 14 bases remaining between them. The CDR3 totals 15 residues. This clonotype was found a few times.

This sequence joins TRBV18 and TRBJ2-5, with D unresolved. The sequences come from peripheral blood mononuclear cells (PBMCs), collected when the disease was refractory, from a patient treated with antithyroid drugs. This sequence originates from a female donor with Graves disease. The CDR3 region has the DNA TGTGCCAGCTCACCACTTACCTTCCCCCTGGAGACCCAGTACTTC. It yields the protein CASSPLTFPLETQYF.